The 27 T cell receptor beta chains given below trace back to one sample, sequenced in a study of quantifying T cell responses using KT2 cells (dated by TCRdb to about 2017). For the wider study: RNA was DNase-treated and reverse transcribed with TCR alpha and beta constant-region primers, mostly using SuperScript III.

Libraries were made using UMI-ligation and nested PCR. Sequencing used an Illumina MiSeq. T4 RNA ligase 1 was used to ligate a single-stranded oligonucleotide containing the Illumina SP2 sequence and a UMI to the 3' end of the cDNA. PCR1 was run for 4 to 5 cycles (98 degrees C for 15 s, 69 degrees C for 30 s, 72 degrees C for 40 s), and an equimolar mix of RC1.1 and RC1.2, covering TRBC1 and TRBC2, was used as the beta primer. TCRdb reprocessed the public reads (quality trimming at Q25 with fastp, clone calling with MiXCR) and kept in-frame beta chains. Rows with one shared CDR3 protein collapse into an entry with the most common genes and DNA. Within this sample are just under 50,000 distinct CDR3 sequences, with approximately 10% of them counted one time only. The ten largest clones represent under 11% of the sample. The sample comprised PBMCs spiked with cells of the T cell clone KT2. The receptors were gathered from a human donor.

The table lists this clonotype with many counts. One end of the junction varies from germline; a read error may be responsible. V gene TRBV4-2 combines with J gene TRBJ2-7, with D tentatively TRBD1 or TRBD2 (6 bases each). CDR1 and CDR2 from the germline V gene are LGHNA and YNFKEQ. This CDR3 contains 17 residues. Here the CDR3 reads CASSQPLAAGDSRAPTF. CDR3 sequence (DNA): TGTGCCAGCAGCCAACCCTTAGCGGCAGGGGACTCGCGCGCCCCAACTTTC.

This clonotype was picked up many times. The chain recombines TRBV6-5 with TRBJ2-7, with D perhaps being TRBD1 or TRBD2 (6 bases each). V was clipped by 4 bases and J by 6 bases, with 16 bases between them. The CDR3 spans 14 residues. Germline CDR1 is MNHEY and CDR2 is SVGAGI. The CDR3 DNA reads TGTGCCAGCAGTTTAACCGGGGGCCGGACCGAGCAGTACTTC. Protein: CASSLTGGRTEQYF.

Only a few counts were recorded for this clonotype. The chain has TRBV6-2 or TRBV6-3 and TRBJ2-5; D is undetermined. Germline lookup yields CDR1 MNHEY and CDR2 SVGEGT. The CDR3 loop spans 16 amino acids. Trimming pared 0 bases from V and 5 bases from J, leaving 16 bases between. The CDR3: CASSYSNEDMWETQYF. The CDR3 coding sequence is TGTGCCAGCAGTTACTCCAACGAAGACATGTGGGAGACCCAGTACTTC.

The V call is TRBV3-1, the J call TRBJ1-2; D gene unclear. In germline, CDR1 is LGHDT, CDR2 YNNKEL (reference sequence). The CDR3 covers 14 residues. V was cut by 0 bases and J by 4 bases, with 9 bases left in between. The CDR3 here is CASSQDGRPYGYTF. CDR3 in DNA: TGTGCCAGCAGCCAAGATGGCCGTCCCTATGGCTACACCTTC.

At least ten counts were recorded for this clonotype. The chain carries TRBV29-1 and TRBJ1-1; possible D gene TRBD1, 6 bases. The germline V gene has CDR1 SQVTM and CDR2 ANQGSEA. The CDR3 extends over 12 amino acids. The V end lost 7 bases, the J end lost 4 bases, and 13 bases lay between the germline ends. This CDR3 reads CSGRGGVTEAFF. In DNA form, the CDR3 reads TGCAGCGGGAGGGGGGGAGTCACTGAAGCTTTCTTT.

This clonotype was seen repeatedly, ten times or more. The chain carries TRBV29-1 and TRBJ1-2, with D possibly TRBD1 on 5 matching bases. V was pared by 4 bases and J by 0 bases, with 15 bases between. Germline V gene sequence: CDR1 SQVTM, CDR2 ANQGSEA. This CDR3 comprises 15 residues. The CDR3, as DNA: TGCAGCGTTGCATTTTGGGGGAAAACTAACTATGGCTACACCTTC. Translated: CSVAFWGKTNYGYTF.

This clonotype was counted only a few times. The rearrangement uses TRBV5-5 and TRBJ1-1, with unresolved D. Trimming removed 3 bases at V and 7 bases at J, with 22 bases between. In germline, CDR1 is SGHKS, CDR2 YYEKEE (reference sequence). The CDR3 contains 16 residues. The CDR3 DNA sequence: TGTGCCAGCAGCTGGGTCCATCCCCGAGTGTTCGATGAAGCTTTCTTT. It encodes CASSWVHPRVFDEAFF.

This sequence joins TRBV2 and TRBJ2-7; perhaps TRBD2 as D (5 bases). The germline gives CDR1 SNHLY, CDR2 FYNNEI. V was cut by 6 bases and J by 0 bases, with 15 bases left in between. The CDR3 length is 15 residues. This chain's CDR3 is CASRPPGSDSYEQYF. CDR3 in DNA: TGTGCCAGCAGACCGCCGGGTAGCGACTCCTACGAGCAGTACTTC.

V and J are TRBV12-3 or TRBV12-4 and TRBJ1-5, with D uncertain. The length of the CDR3 is 12 residues. With 6 bases removed from V and 4 bases from J, the gap between germline ends came to 7 bases. The CDR3 DNA reads as TGTGCCAGCAGGACACAGAATCAGCCCCAGCATTTT. Translated: CASRTQNQPQHF.

This clonotype came up a few times. This chain links TRBV5-1 with TRBJ2-7; 9 positions agree with TRBD1. The V gene's germline CDR1 is SGHRS and CDR2 YFSETQ. V trimming: 4 bases; J trimming: 4 bases; junction bases outside the gene matches: 9. The CDR3 extends over 15 amino acids. CDR3 protein: CASSPDRGGPYEQYF. For the CDR3, the DNA is TGCGCCAGCAGCCCGGACAGGGGAGGCCCTTACGAGCAGTACTTC.

There are many counts of this clonotype. Germline is not matched at one junction end, which may reflect a read error. The chain has TRBV11-3 and TRBJ2-7; possibly TRBD1 for D (5 bases). The CDR3 loop spans 16 amino acids. Germline V gene data show CDR1 as SGHNT and CDR2 as YENEEA. CDR3 loop: CASSSSDWWGSHEQYF. The CDR3 DNA reads TGTGCCAGCAGCTCCTCTGATTGGTGGGGCTCCCACGAGCAGTACTTC.

The rearrangement joins TRBV2 to TRBJ1-6; possible D gene TRBD1, 6 bases. The CDR3 is 17 residues long. V lost 4 bases and J 1 base, leaving 14 bases between the germline ends. Germline CDR1 and CDR2: SNHLY and FYNNEI. CDR3 sequence: CASSAQLGASYNSPLHF. CDR3 nucleotides: TGTGCCAGCAGTGCGCAGTTGGGGGCATCCTATAATTCACCCCTCCACTTT.

This sequence joins TRBV9 and TRBJ2-3, with 7 bases that match TRBD1. Germline assignment: CDR1 SGDLS and CDR2 YYNGEE. J was trimmed by 0 bases and V by 3 bases; bases with no gene match: 7. The CDR3 has 16 amino acids. Written as DNA, the CDR3 is TGTGCCAGCAGCGAACAGGGGCGTGCTAGCACAGATACGCAGTATTTT. It yields the protein CASSEQGRASTDTQYF.

This clonotype was picked up a small number of times. V is TRBV2 and J is TRBJ2-3, with D perhaps TRBD2 (5 bases). The CDR3 covers 14 residues. Germline V lookup: CDR1 SNHLY, CDR2 FYNNEI. V lost 0 bases and J 3 bases, leaving 7 bases between the germline ends. For the CDR3, the DNA is TGTGCCAGCAGTGAAGCTAGGAGGACAGATACGCAGTATTTT. Protein: CASSEARRTDTQYF.

This sequence joins TRBV7-3 and TRBJ2-2; 8 bases match TRBD2. The ends lost 3 bases at V and 8 bases at J; junction bases unmatched: 8. The CDR3 runs to 15 residues. CDR1 is SGHTA, CDR2 FQGTGA, per germline. The DNA for the CDR3 is TGTGCCAGCAGCTTGGGACTAGGAAGAGCGGGGGAGCTGTTTTTT. It is translated as CASSLGLGRAGELFF.

This clonotype was counted only a few times. J is TRBJ1-2 and V is TRBV5-6, with TRBD1 matching over 7 bases. Trimming took 1 base from V and 4 from J; bases not matched to a gene: 10. Germline CDR1 is SGHDT and CDR2 is YYEEEE. The CDR3 totals 16 residues. As DNA, the CDR3 is TGTGCCAGCAGCTTGCCTCCCCGACAGGGAGGCTATGGCTACACCTTC. It yields the protein CASSLPPRQGGYGYTF.

The rearrangement links TRBV5-4 to TRBJ2-5, with D uncertain. The germline V gene has CDR1 SGHNT and CDR2 YYREEE (reference sequence). V gave up 7 bases and J gave up 4 bases, with 14 bases separating them. This CDR3 has 13 amino acids. DNA of the CDR3: TGTGCCAGCGCCCCGGGCGGCCTAGAGACCCAGTACTTC. The encoded protein is CASAPGGLETQYF. The full variable domain, with the rest looked up from reference TRBV5-4 and TRBJ2-5, is ETGVTQSPTHLIKTRGQQVTLRCSSQSGHNTVSWYQQALGQGPQFIFQYYREEENGRGNFPPRFSGLQFPNYSSELNVNALELDDSALYLCASAPGGLETQYFGPGTRLLVL.

The V gene is TRBV29-1, the J gene TRBJ2-6, with a weak D call TRBD1 (6 bases). This CDR3 has 16 amino acids. V lost 5 bases, J lost 0 bases, and 14 bases lay in between. Germline loops: CDR1 SQVTM, CDR2 ANQGSEA. This CDR3 is CSVQGSNFSGANVLTF. CDR3 sequence (DNA): TGCAGCGTTCAGGGGTCCAATTTCTCTGGGGCCAACGTCCTGACTTTC.

The sample holds a few counts of this clonotype. The chain has TRBV9 and TRBJ1-4; no reliable D call. CDR1 and CDR2 from the germline V gene are SGDLS and YYNGEE. This CDR3 is built from 15 residues. Trimming took off 0 bases at V and 7 bases at J, with 13 bases between the two ends. The CDR3 DNA sequence: TGTGCCAGCAGCGTAGGATCGAACTTCCCTGAAAAACTGTTTTTT. This sequence encodes CASSVGSNFPEKLFF.

This clonotype occurred many times. The gene calls are TRBV20-1 and TRBJ1-5, with 7 bases lining up with TRBD1. Looked up from germline, CDR1 is DFQATT and CDR2 is SNEGSKA (reference sequence). This CDR3 is built from 16 residues. Unmatched junction bases numbered 11, after V lost 0 bases and J lost 6 bases. The CDR3 protein is CSARDPIQGEGQPQHF. The CDR3 DNA sequence: TGCAGTGCTAGAGATCCTATTCAGGGGGAAGGTCAGCCCCAGCATTTT.

This clonotype has a count of ten or more. V is TRBV3-1 and J is TRBJ2-1, with D possibly matching TRBD2 (7 bases). V lost 4 bases and J lost 7, with 23 bases in between. Germline CDR1 LGHDT, CDR2 YNNKEL (reference sequence). The CDR3 spans 17 residues. CDR3 region: CASSPQGYGGANNEQFF. CDR3 sequence (DNA): TGTGCCAGCAGCCCCCAGGGTTATGGGGGGGCCAATAATGAGCAGTTCTTC.

As to this clonotype: A much larger clone differs from this one at a single base, so this may be a read error. CDR3 residues: CASNLAGAYGYTF. CDR3 in DNA: TGTGCCAGCAACTTAGCAGGTGCCTATGGCTACACCTTC. V usage is TRBV7-9 and J usage is TRBJ1-2; D remains ambiguous. The germline V gene encodes CDR1 SEHNR and CDR2 FQNEAQ (reference sequence). This CDR3 region has 13 residues.

This chain links TRBV11-3 with TRBJ2-1, with D unclear. Trimming took 5 bases from V and 9 from J, leaving 11 bases between them. The CDR3 has 12 amino acids. Germline CDR1 and CDR2: SGHNT and YENEEA. CDR3: CASSPRFGEQFF. In nucleotides, the CDR3 is TGTGCCAGCAGCCCCCGGTTCGGTGAGCAGTTCTTC.

This clonotype came up a few times. The chain carries TRBV5-1 and TRBJ1-1; D is perhaps TRBD1 (6 bases). This CDR3 is 15 amino acids long. Germline CDR1 is SGHRS and CDR2 is YFSETQ. Trimming left V 0 bases short and J 2 bases short, with 11 bases between. The CDR3 loop is CASSLAFGGNTEAFF. The CDR3 DNA reads as TGCGCCAGCAGCTTGGCCTTTGGGGGCAACACTGAAGCTTTCTTT.

The CDR3 loop is CASSYTIGETEAFF. CDR3 DNA: TGTGCCAGCAGTTATACCATCGGGGAGACTGAAGCTTTCTTT. The J gene is TRBJ1-1, the V gene TRBV6-1; D is ambiguous. CDR3 length: 14 amino acids. Germline assignment: CDR1 MNHNS and CDR2 SASEGT. V was trimmed by 5 bases and J by 5 bases, leaving 15 bases between them.

This clonotype has a count of ten or more. The genes are TRBV11-3 and TRBJ2-7, with TRBD1 as a possible D gene (5 bases). The CDR3 spans 14 residues. Between the trimmed V and J ends, which lost 5 bases and 6 bases, there was a span of 17 bases. Germline CDR1 SGHNT, CDR2 YENEEA. The DNA for the CDR3 is TGTGCCAGCAGCAAGGCAGGGCAGACGGGCGAGCAGTACTTC. Translating it yields CASSKAGQTGEQYF.

This chain connects TRBV6-5 to TRBJ1-2; 7 nucleotides agree with TRBD1. The trim removed 9 bases at V and 2 bases at J, leaving 6 bases unmatched. Germline CDR1 MNHEY, CDR2 SVGAGI. This CDR3 has 13 residues. DNA for the CDR3: TGTGCCAGATCCCGGGACAGAAACTATGGCTACACCTTC. It is translated as CARSRDRNYGYTF.